Listed here are 5 T cell receptor beta chains from one sample, sequenced in a study of cytomegalovirus exposure and HLA in healthy donors. Use of 60 Vbeta and 13 Jbeta primers characterized the PCR. The repertoire was sequenced with immunoSEQ multiplex PCR; TCRdb's copy has only in-frame clones and lacks some. The sample has approximately 150,000 clones, roughly 84% seen once. The sequenced sample consisted of PBMCs. All receptors come from a man in his thirties or forties in good health and CMV-seropositive.

V usage is TRBV30 and J usage is TRBJ2-7, with 11 bases identical to TRBD2. CDR1 and CDR2 from the germline V gene are GTSNPN and SVGIG (reference sequence). CDR3 length equals 18 residues. With 1 base clipped from V and 0 bases from J, the junction kept 11 bases outside the gene matches. The CDR3 sequence is CAWSGWGPSGRSSYEQYF. The CDR3 DNA reads as TGTGCCTGGAGTGGATGGGGTCCTAGCGGGAGGAGCTCCTACGAGCAGTACTTC. The full variable domain, in which reference TRBV30 and TRBJ2-7 provide the parts outside the CDR3, is SQTIHQWPATLVQPVGSPLSLECTVEGTSNPNLYWYRQAAGRGLQLLFYSVGIGQISSEVPQNLSASRPQDRQFILSSKKLLLSDSGFYLCAWSGWGPSGRSSYEQYFGPGTRLTVT.

V gene TRBV5-1 combines with J gene TRBJ1-4; D may be TRBD1 (6 bases). There are 16 residues in the CDR3. V lost 3 bases and J lost 1, with 13 bases in between. Germline V gives CDR1 SGHRS, CDR2 YFSETQ. Written as DNA, the CDR3 is TGCGCCAGCAGCTCCACGGGAGGGGGAACTAATGAAAAACTGTTTTTT. Translating gives CASSSTGGGTNEKLFF.

The chain carries TRBV28 and TRBJ1-5, with 7 nucleotides matching TRBD1. The V and J ends lost 3 bases and 9 bases, in that order; junction bases with no gene match: 14. CDR1 and CDR2 (germline): MDHEN, SYDVKM. The CDR3 extends over 16 amino acids. The CDR3 loop is CASSFPRAGGSRPQHF. The CDR3 DNA reads TGTGCCAGCAGTTTCCCTCGGGCAGGGGGATCTAGGCCCCAGCATTTT.

The chain joins TRBV18 to TRBJ2-4, with D uncertain. CDR1 is KGHSH, CDR2 LQKENI, per germline. The CDR3 runs to 13 residues. Trimming pared 5 bases from V and 1 base from J, leaving 6 bases between. The CDR3 sequence: CASSVEAKNIQYF. CDR3 DNA: TGTGCCAGCTCAGTTGAGGCCAAAAACATTCAGTACTTC. The entire variable domain, with the rest obtained from reference TRBV18 and TRBJ2-4, is as follows: NAGVMQNPRHLVRRRGQEARLRCSPMKGHSHVYWYRQLPEEGLKFMVYLQKENIIDESGMPKERFSAEFPKEGPSILRIQQVVRGDSAAYFCASSVEAKNIQYFGAGTRLSVL.

The genes are TRBV5-1 and TRBJ2-2, with D unclear. V was trimmed by 4 bases and J by 3 bases, leaving 10 bases between them. The CDR3 is 14 amino acids. Germline assignment: CDR1 SGHRS and CDR2 YFSETQ. DNA for the CDR3: TGCGCCAGCAGCCAGTACGTGGACACCGGGGAGCTGTTTTTT. This codes for CASSQYVDTGELFF.